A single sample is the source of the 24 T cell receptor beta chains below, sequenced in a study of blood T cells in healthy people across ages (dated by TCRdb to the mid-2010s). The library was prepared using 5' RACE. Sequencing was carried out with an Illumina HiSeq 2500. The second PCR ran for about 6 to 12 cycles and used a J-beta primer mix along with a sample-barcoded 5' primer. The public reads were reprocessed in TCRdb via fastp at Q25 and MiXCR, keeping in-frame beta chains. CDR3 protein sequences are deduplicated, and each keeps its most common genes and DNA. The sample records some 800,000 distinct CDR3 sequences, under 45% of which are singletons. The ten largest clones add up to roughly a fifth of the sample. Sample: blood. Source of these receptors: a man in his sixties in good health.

The DNA for the CDR3 is TGTGCCAGCAGCTTAGGGGCTAGCGGGGGGCTGGCCGAGCAGTACTTC. It codes for CASSLGASGGLAEQYF. The V call is TRBV7-2, the J call TRBJ2-5, with TRBD2 matching over 11 bases. Matching the DNA end better, TRBJ2-7 makes the J call doubtful. CDR1 is SGHTA, CDR2 FQGNSA, per germline. The CDR3 is 16 amino acids.

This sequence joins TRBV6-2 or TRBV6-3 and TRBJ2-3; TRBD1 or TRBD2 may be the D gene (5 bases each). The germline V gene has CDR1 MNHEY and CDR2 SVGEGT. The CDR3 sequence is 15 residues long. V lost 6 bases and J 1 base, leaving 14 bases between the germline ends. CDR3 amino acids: CASRRGPLGTDTQYF. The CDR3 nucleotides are TGTGCCAGCAGACGGGGACCCCTGGGCACAGATACGCAGTATTTT.

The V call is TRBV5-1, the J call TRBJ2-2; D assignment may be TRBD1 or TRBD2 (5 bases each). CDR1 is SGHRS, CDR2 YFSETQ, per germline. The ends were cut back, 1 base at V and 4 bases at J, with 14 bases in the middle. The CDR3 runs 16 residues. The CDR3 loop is CASSLYGTEFTGELFF. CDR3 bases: TGCGCCAGCAGCTTGTACGGGACGGAATTCACCGGGGAGCTGTTTTTT.

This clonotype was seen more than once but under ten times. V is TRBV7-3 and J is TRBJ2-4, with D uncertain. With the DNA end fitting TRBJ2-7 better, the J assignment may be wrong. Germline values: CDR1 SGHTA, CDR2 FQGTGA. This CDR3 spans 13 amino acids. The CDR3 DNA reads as TGTGCCAGCAGCGCCCAGGCTGGGTACGAGCAGTACTTC. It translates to CASSAQAGYEQYF.

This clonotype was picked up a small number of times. In DNA, the CDR3 is TGTGCCATCAGTGAGGGCAGCGGGGGGATCTCCACAGATACGCAGTATTTT. It specifies CAISEGSGGISTDTQYF. The rearrangement links TRBV10-3 to TRBJ2-3; 9 bases line up with TRBD2. CDR3 size: 17 residues. The germline gives CDR1 ENHRY, CDR2 SYGVKD. J gave up 2 bases and V 2 bases, and 8 bases lay outside the gene matches.

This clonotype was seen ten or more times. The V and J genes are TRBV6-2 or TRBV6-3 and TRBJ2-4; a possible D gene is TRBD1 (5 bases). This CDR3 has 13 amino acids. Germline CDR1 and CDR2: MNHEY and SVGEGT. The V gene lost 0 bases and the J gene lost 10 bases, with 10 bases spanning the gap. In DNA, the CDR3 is TGTGCCAGCAGTTACTCAGGGGATAGGATTCAGTACTTC. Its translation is CASSYSGDRIQYF.

CDR3 bases: TGTGCCAGCAGATTTTCCTCAGGGAGCTCCTACAATGAGCAGTTCTTC. Protein sequence: CASRFSSGSSYNEQFF. The chain has TRBV2 and TRBJ2-1; D might be TRBD1 or TRBD2, each matching 5 bases. Germline CDR1 and CDR2: SNHLY and FYNNEI. This CDR3 is built from 16 residues. The V and J ends lost 6 bases and 0 bases respectively, with 15 bases between them.

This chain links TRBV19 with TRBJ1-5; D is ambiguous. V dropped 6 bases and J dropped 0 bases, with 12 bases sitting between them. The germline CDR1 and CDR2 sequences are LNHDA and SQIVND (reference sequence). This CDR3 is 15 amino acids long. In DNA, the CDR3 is TGTGCCAGTAGGGATTTCGGCCATAGCAATCAGCCCCAGCATTTT. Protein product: CASRDFGHSNQPQHF.

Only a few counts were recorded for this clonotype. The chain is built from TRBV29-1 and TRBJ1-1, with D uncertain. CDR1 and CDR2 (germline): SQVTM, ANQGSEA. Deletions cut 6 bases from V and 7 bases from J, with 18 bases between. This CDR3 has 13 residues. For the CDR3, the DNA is TGCAGCGTCTATTACCCCGTACTCGGTGAAGCTTTCTTT. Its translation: CSVYYPVLGEAFF.

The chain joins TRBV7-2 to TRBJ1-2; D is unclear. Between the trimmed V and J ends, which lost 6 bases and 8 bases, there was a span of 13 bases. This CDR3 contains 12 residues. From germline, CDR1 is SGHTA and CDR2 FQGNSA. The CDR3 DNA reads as TGTGCCAGCAGTCAAACTCTCCTCGGCTACACCTTC. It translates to CASSQTLLGYTF.

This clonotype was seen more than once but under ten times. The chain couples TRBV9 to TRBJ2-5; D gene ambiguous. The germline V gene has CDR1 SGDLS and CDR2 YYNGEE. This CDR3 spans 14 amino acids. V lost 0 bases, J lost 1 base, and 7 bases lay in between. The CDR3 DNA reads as TGTGCCAGCAGCGTAGGTCAGGTCCAAGAGACCCAGTACTTC. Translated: CASSVGQVQETQYF.

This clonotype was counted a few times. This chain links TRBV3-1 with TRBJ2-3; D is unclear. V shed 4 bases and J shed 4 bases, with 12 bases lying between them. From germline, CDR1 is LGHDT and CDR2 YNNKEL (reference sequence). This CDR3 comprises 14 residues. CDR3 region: CASSLRVAPDTQYF. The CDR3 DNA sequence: TGTGCCAGCAGCCTCCGGGTGGCGCCAGATACGCAGTATTTT.

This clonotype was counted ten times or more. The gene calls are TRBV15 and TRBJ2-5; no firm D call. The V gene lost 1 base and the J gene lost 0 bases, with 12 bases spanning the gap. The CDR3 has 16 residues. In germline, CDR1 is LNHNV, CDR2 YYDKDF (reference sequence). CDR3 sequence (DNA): TGTGCCACCAGCAGAGGGCTTTCCGCCGACCAAGAGACCCAGTACTTC. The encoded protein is CATSRGLSADQETQYF.

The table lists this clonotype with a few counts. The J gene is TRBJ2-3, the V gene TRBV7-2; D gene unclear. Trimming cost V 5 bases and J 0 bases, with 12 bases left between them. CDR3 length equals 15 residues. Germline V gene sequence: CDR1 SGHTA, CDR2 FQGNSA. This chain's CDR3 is CASSQAEYSTDTQYF. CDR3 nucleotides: TGTGCCAGCAGCCAGGCGGAGTATAGCACAGATACGCAGTATTTT.

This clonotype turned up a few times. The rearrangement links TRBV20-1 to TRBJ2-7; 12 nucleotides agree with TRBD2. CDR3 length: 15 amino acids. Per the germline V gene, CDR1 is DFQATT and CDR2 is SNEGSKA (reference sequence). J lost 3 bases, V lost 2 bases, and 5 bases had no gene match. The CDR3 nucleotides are TGCAGTGCTAGACGAACTAGCGGGGGGATCTACGAGCAGTACTTC. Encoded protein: CSARRTSGGIYEQYF.

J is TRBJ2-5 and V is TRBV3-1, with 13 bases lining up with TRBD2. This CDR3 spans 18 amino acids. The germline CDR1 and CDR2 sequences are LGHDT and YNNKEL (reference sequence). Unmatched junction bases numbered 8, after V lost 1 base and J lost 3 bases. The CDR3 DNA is TGTGCCAGCAGCCAAGGAGCACTAGCGGGGGGGCGAGAAGAGACCCAGTACTTC. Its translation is CASSQGALAGGREETQYF.

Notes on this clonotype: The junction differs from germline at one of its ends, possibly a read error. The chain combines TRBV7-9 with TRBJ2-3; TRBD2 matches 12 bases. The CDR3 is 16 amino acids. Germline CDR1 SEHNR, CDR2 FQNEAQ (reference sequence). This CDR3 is CASSRTLAGGTETQYF. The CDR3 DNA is TGTGCCAGCAGCCGTACACTAGCGGGAGGCACAGAGACGCAGTATTTT.

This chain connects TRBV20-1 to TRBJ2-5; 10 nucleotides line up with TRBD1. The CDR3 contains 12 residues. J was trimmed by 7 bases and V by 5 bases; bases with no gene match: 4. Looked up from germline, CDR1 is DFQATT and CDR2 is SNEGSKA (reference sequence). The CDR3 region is CSASDRGGTQYF. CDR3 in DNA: TGCAGTGCTTCGGACAGGGGGGGGACCCAGTACTTC.

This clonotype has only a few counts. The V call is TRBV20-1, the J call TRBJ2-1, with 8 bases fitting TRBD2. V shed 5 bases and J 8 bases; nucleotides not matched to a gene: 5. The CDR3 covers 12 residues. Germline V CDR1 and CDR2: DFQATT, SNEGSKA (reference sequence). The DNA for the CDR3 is TGCAGTGCTGTAGCGGGGTTGGATGAGCAGTTCTTC. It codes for CSAVAGLDEQFF.

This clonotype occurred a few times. The CDR3, as DNA: TGTGCCAGCAGCTTGGTGGCAAGGCAGCTGTTCGAGCAGTACTTC. It codes for CASSLVARQLFEQYF. This chain uses TRBV5-6 with TRBJ2-7; D is unclear. Germline V gives CDR1 SGHDT, CDR2 YYEEEE. V lost 0 bases, J lost 6 bases, and 16 bases lay in between. The length of the CDR3 is 15 residues.

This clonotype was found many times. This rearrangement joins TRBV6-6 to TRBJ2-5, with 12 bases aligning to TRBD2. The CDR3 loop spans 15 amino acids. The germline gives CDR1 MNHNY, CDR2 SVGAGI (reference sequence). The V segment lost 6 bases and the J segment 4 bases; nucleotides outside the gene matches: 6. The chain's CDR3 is CASSPRTSGAETQYF. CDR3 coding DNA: TGTGCCAGCAGCCCAAGGACTAGCGGGGCAGAGACCCAGTACTTC.

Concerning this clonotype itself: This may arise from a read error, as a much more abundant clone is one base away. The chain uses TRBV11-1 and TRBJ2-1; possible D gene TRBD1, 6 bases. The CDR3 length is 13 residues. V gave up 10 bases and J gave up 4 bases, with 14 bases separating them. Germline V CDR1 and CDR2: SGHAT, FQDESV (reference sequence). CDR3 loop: CANRIQGYNEQFF. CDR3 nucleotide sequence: TGTGCCAACAGGATACAGGGTTACAATGAGCAGTTCTTC. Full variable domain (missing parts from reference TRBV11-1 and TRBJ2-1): EAEVAQSPRYKITEKSQAVAFWCDPISGHATLYWYRQILGQGPELLVQFQDESVVDDSQLPKDRFSAERLKGVDSTLKIQPAELGDSAMYLCANRIQGYNEQFFGPGTRLTVL.

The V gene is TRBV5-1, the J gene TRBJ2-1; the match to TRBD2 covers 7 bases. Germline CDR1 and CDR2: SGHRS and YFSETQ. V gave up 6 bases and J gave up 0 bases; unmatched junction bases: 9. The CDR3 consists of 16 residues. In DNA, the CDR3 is TGCGCCAGCAATAAGGGAGGGCTGGGCTCCTACAATGAGCAGTTCTTC. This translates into CASNKGGLGSYNEQFF. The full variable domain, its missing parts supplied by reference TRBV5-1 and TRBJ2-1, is KAGVTQTPRYLIKTRGQQVTLSCSPISGHRSVSWYQQTPGQGLQFLFEYFSETQRNKGNFPGRFSGRQFSNSRSEMNVSTLELGDSALYLCASNKGGLGSYNEQFFGPGTRLTVL.

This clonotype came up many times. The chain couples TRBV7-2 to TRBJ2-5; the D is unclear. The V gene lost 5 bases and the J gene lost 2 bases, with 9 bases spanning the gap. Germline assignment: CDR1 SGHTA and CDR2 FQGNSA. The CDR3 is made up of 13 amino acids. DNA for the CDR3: TGTGCCAGCAGCGTTACACAACAAGAGACCCAGTACTTC. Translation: CASSVTQQETQYF.